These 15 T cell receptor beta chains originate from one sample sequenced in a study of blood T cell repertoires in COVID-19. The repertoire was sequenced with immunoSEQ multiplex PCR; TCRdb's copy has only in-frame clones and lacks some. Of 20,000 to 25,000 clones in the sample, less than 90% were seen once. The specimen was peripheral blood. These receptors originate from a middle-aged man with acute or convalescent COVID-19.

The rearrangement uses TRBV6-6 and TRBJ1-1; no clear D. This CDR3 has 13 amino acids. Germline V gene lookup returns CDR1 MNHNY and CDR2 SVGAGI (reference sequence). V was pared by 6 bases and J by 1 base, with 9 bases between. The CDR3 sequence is CASRGQENTEAFF. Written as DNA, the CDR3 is TGTGCCAGCAGGGGCCAGGAGAACACTGAAGCTTTCTTT.

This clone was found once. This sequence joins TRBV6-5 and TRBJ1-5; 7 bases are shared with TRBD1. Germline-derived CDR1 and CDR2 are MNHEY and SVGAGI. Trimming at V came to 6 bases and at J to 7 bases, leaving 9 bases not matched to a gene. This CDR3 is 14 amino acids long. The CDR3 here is CASRPQGNGQPQHF. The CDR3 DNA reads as TGTGCCAGCAGACCACAGGGGAACGGGCAGCCCCAGCATTTT.

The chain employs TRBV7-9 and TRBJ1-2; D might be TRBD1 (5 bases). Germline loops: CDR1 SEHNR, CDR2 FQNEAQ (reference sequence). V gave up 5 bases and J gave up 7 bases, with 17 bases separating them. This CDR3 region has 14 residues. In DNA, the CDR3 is TGTGCCAGCAGCCCCTGGACACCCCAGGGTGGCTACACCTTC. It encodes CASSPWTPQGGYTF.

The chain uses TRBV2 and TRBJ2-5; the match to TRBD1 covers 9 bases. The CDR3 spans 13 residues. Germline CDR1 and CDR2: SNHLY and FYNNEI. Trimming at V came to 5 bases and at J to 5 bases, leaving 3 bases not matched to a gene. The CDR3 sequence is CASSQDRGETQYF. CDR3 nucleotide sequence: TGTGCCAGCAGTCAGGACAGGGGTGAGACCCAGTACTTC.

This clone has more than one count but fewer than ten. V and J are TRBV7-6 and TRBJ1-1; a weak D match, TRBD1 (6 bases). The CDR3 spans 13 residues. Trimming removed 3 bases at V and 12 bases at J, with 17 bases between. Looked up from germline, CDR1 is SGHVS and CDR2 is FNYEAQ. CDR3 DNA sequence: TGTGCCAGCAGCTTGGAACAGGGCCGGGTGACTTTCTTT. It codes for CASSLEQGRVTFF.

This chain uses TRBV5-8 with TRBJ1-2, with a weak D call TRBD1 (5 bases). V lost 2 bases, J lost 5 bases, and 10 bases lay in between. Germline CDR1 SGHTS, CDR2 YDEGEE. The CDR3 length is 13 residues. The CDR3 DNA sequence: TGTGCCAGCAGCTTCCAGGGCCCGTATGGCTACACCTTC. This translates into CASSFQGPYGYTF.

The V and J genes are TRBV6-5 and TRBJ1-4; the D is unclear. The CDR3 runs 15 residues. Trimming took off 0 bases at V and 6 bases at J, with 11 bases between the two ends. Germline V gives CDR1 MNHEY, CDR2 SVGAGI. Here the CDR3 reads CASSYSWEGDEKLFF. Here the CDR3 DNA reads TGTGCCAGCAGTTACTCGTGGGAGGGCGATGAAAAACTGTTTTTT.

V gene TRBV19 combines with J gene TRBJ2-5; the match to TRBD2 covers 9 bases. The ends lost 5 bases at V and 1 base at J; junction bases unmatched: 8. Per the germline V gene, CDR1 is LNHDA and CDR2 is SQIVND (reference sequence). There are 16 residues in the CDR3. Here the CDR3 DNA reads TGTGCCAGTAGTTCGCAGCGGGGGGCGTTCCAAGAGACCCAGTACTTC. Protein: CASSSQRGAFQETQYF.

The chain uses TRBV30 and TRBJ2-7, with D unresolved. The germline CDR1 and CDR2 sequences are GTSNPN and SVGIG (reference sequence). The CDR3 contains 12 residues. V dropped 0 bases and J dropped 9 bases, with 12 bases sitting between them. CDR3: CAWSVLQAAQYF. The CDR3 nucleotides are TGTGCCTGGAGTGTACTTCAGGCAGCGCAGTACTTC.

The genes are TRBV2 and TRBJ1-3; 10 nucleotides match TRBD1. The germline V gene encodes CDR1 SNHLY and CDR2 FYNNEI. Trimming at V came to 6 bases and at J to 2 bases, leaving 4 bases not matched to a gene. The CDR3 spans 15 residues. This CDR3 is CASREDRGTGNTIYF. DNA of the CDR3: TGTGCCAGCAGGGAGGACAGGGGGACTGGAAACACCATATATTTT. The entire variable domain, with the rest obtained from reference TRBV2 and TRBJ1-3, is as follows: EPEVTQTPSHQVTQMGQEVILRCVPISNHLYFYWYRQILGQKVEFLVSFYNNEISEKSEIFDDQFSVERPDGSNFTLKIRSTKLEDSAMYFCASREDRGTGNTIYFGEGSWLTVV.

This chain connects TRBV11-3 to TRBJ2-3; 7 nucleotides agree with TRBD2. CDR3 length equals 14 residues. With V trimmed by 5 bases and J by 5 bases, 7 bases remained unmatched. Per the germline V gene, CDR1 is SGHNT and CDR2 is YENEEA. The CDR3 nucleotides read TGTGCCAGCAGCCAGAGACTAGCAGGAGATACGCAGTATTTT. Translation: CASSQRLAGDTQYF.

CDR3 residues: CATSTSRGFGELFF. The CDR3 bases are TGTGCCACCAGCACCTCACGGGGTTTCGGGGAGCTGTTTTTT. This chain joins TRBV24-1 and TRBJ2-2; maybe TRBD2 (5 bases). V was pared by 7 bases and J by 7 bases, with 15 bases between. The germline V gene encodes CDR1 KGHDR and CDR2 SFDVKD. The CDR3 sequence is 14 residues long.

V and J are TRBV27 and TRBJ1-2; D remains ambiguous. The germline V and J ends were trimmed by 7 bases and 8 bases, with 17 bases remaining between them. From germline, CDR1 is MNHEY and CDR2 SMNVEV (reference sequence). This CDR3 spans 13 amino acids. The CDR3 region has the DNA TGTGCCAGCAAATTAATAGGCCCGGGGGGCTACACCTTC. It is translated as CASKLIGPGGYTF.

The CDR3 DNA reads TGCGCCAGCAGCCAAGATGGAGTCAATATCCCCTACGAGCAGTACTTC. Residues: CASSQDGVNIPYEQYF. This chain links TRBV4-1 with TRBJ2-7; D is uncertain. V dropped 0 bases and J dropped 2 bases, with 14 bases sitting between them. The CDR3 has 16 residues. Looked up from germline, CDR1 is MGHRA and CDR2 is YSYEKL.

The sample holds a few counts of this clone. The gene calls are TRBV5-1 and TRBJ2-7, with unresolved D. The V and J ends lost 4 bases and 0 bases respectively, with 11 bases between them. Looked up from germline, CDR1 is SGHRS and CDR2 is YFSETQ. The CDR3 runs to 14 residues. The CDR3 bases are TGCGCCAGCAGCGGAAGCGCAAACTCCTACGAGCAGTACTTC. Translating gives CASSGSANSYEQYF.